Sequencing of this T cell receptor beta chain was carried out in a study of OX40 agonist ivuxolimab in advanced cancers. The wider study: There were three patients with partial responses, one having hepatocellular carcinoma and two cutaneous melanoma. Study-level points and caveats: No determination was made of the antigen specificity of the expanded peripheral T cells.

A remark on this clone: The antigen remains undetermined.

The data were produced by immunoSEQ multiplex PCR, yet TCRdb's version contains in-frame clones alone and is incomplete. The table has 15,000 to 20,000 clones, approximately 90% seen once; the top ten hold 29%. Sequenced here: CD4+ or CD8+ T cells sorted from blood, sampled in a trial of the OX40 agonist ivuxolimab. This clonotype originated in an adult with an advanced solid tumor such as melanoma, head and neck, liver or kidney cancer.

CDR3 protein: CAWSWEPGTPAYEQYF. CDR3 in DNA: TGTGCCTGGAGTTGGGAGCCCGGGACTCCAGCCTACGAGCAGTACTTC. The V call is TRBV30, the J call TRBJ2-7, with TRBD2 as a possible D gene (6 bases). The CDR3 covers 16 residues. V lost 2 bases, J lost 2 bases, and 19 bases lay in between. CDR1 and CDR2 from the germline V gene are GTSNPN and SVGIG (reference sequence).